These 18 T cell receptor beta chains originate from one sample sequenced in a study of OX40 agonist ivuxolimab in advanced cancers. Produced via immunoSEQ multiplex PCR; TCRdb's table is partial and in-frame only. Here the sample spans some 90,000 clones, about 93% being singletons. The material was CD4+ or CD8+ T cells sorted from blood, obtained in a trial of the OX40 agonist ivuxolimab. Every receptor here comes from an adult with an advanced solid tumor such as melanoma, head and neck, liver or kidney cancer.

This clone occurred a few times. The J gene is TRBJ2-3, the V gene TRBV7-9; D gene ambiguous. The CDR3 covers 13 residues. CDR1 is SEHNR and CDR2 is FQNEAQ in the germline V gene (reference sequence). With 5 bases removed from V and 8 bases from J, the gap between germline ends came to 14 bases. CDR3 sequence: CASSPPSGFTQYF. In DNA, the CDR3 is TGTGCCAGCAGCCCCCCCTCCGGGTTTACGCAGTATTTT.

CDR3 coding DNA: TGTGCCAGCAGGGGGACAGGGAGCACAACTAATGAAAAACTGTTTTTT. It is translated as CASRGTGSTTNEKLFF. The V and J genes are TRBV28 and TRBJ1-4; 9 bases are a match to TRBD1. The V and J ends lost 6 bases and 0 bases, in that order; junction bases with no gene match: 5. The germline gives CDR1 MDHEN, CDR2 SYDVKM. CDR3 length: 16 residues.

The V and J genes are TRBV27 and TRBJ2-1; D is ambiguous. CDR1 is MNHEY, CDR2 SMNVEV, per germline (reference sequence). With 6 bases removed from V and 2 bases from J, the gap between germline ends came to 11 bases. CDR3 size: 14 residues. Here the CDR3 reads CASSLGAAYNEQFF. CDR3 sequence (DNA): TGTGCCAGCAGCCTAGGCGCCGCCTACAATGAGCAGTTCTTC.

In its sample, this clone was seen once. This chain joins TRBV10-3 and TRBJ2-1; no firm D call. The CDR3 is made up of 16 amino acids. Germline CDR1 is ENHRY and CDR2 is SYGVKD. The V end was cut by 3 bases, the J end by 0 bases, with 12 bases between. Written as DNA, the CDR3 is TGTGCCATCAGTGACGGAAAGGTGAGCTCCTACAATGAGCAGTTCTTC. Translation: CAISDGKVSSYNEQFF.

The chain uses TRBV30 and TRBJ1-4; 8 bases fit TRBD1. Per germline, CDR1 GTSNPN and CDR2 SVGIG (reference sequence). This CDR3 contains 18 residues. V was pared by 3 bases and J by 6 bases, with 18 bases of the junction left unmatched. CDR3 sequence (DNA): TGTGCCTGGAGCCCAAAACAGGGGGGAGGTTTCAGCGATGAAAAACTGTTTTTT. Translated: CAWSPKQGGGFSDEKLFF.

The chain combines TRBV5-6 with TRBJ2-7, with D possibly being TRBD1 (5 bases). In germline, CDR1 is SGHDT, CDR2 YYEEEE. The CDR3 covers 12 residues. The V end was cut by 7 bases, the J end by 5 bases, with 13 bases between. CDR3 nucleotides: TGTGCCAGCGGTAATCCAGGGAACGAGCAGTACTTC. This sequence encodes CASGNPGNEQYF. Based on the CDR3 plus reference TRBV5-6 and TRBJ2-7, the full variable domain is DAGVTQSPTHLIKTRGQQVTLRCSPKSGHDTVSWYQQALGQGPQFIFQYYEEEERQRGNFPDRFSGHQFPNYSSELNVNALLLGDSALYLCASGNPGNEQYFGPGTRLTVT.

CDR3 bases: TGTGCCAGCTCACCTCGCGTCGGACCCCACGAGCAGTACTTC. Amino acid sequence: CASSPRVGPHEQYF. The rearrangement links TRBV18 to TRBJ2-7; no reliable D call. The germline CDR1 and CDR2 sequences are KGHSH and LQKENI. The CDR3 runs to 14 residues. V was trimmed by 3 bases and J by 5 bases, leaving 14 bases between them.

This clone was counted between two and nine times. V gene TRBV19 combines with J gene TRBJ1-5; D remains unclear. This CDR3 is 16 amino acids long. V was shortened by 7 bases and J by 6 bases, with 22 bases between the two germline ends. CDR1 and CDR2 (germline): LNHDA, SQIVND (reference sequence). CDR3 residues: CASTSRSPFRGQPQHF. As DNA, the CDR3 is TGTGCCAGTACCTCCCGCAGCCCGTTTCGCGGTCAGCCCCAGCATTTT. Full variable domain (missing parts from reference TRBV19 and TRBJ1-5): DGGITQSPKYLFRKEGQNVTLSCEQNLNHDAMYWYRQDPGQGLRLIYYSQIVNDFQKGDIAEGYSVSREKKESFPLTVTSAQKNPTAFYLCASTSRSPFRGQPQHFGDGTRLSIL.

The rearrangement links TRBV6-1 to TRBJ1-5; 7 positions match TRBD1. The germline V gene has CDR1 MNHNS and CDR2 SASEGT. This CDR3 is built from 14 residues. Trimming took 2 bases from V and 10 from J; bases not matched to a gene: 8. The CDR3 nucleotides read TGTGCCAGCAGTGAATTAGGGGGCCGGGAACCCCAGCATTTT. The encoded protein is CASSELGGREPQHF.

V is TRBV19 and J is TRBJ1-5, with D perhaps TRBD1 (6 bases). Trimming took 6 bases from V and 4 from J, leaving 19 bases between them. CDR3 size: 16 residues. CDR1 and CDR2 (germline): LNHDA, SQIVND (reference sequence). Here the CDR3 reads CASRTFHQGSNQPQHF. DNA for the CDR3: TGTGCCAGTAGAACTTTCCACCAGGGGTCAAATCAGCCCCAGCATTTT. The entire variable domain, with the rest obtained from reference TRBV19 and TRBJ1-5, is as follows: DGGITQSPKYLFRKEGQNVTLSCEQNLNHDAMYWYRQDPGQGLRLIYYSQIVNDFQKGDIAEGYSVSREKKESFPLTVTSAQKNPTAFYLCASRTFHQGSNQPQHFGDGTRLSIL.

This clone appeared a single time. The chain carries TRBV28 and TRBJ1-2; 8 bases are shared with TRBD1. Trimming at V came to 3 bases and at J to 4 bases, leaving 10 bases not matched to a gene. CDR1 MDHEN and CDR2 SYDVKM come from the germline V gene. The CDR3 length is 16 residues. This chain's CDR3 is CASSLRFQGASYGYTF. In DNA, the CDR3 is TGTGCCAGCAGTTTGCGGTTCCAGGGGGCTAGCTATGGCTACACCTTC.

The V gene is TRBV5-1, the J gene TRBJ2-5; 10 positions match TRBD2. The CDR3 loop spans 16 amino acids. Unmatched junction bases numbered 11, after V lost 5 bases and J lost 4 bases. In germline, CDR1 is SGHRS, CDR2 YFSETQ. Here the CDR3 reads CASSLGLAGVGETQYF. CDR3 coding DNA: TGCGCCAGCAGTCTGGGGCTAGCGGGAGTTGGAGAGACCCAGTACTTC.

This chain uses TRBV15 with TRBJ2-3, with D perhaps TRBD1 (5 bases). In germline, CDR1 is LNHNV, CDR2 YYDKDF (reference sequence). Trimming cost V 0 bases and J 2 bases, with 12 bases left between them. This CDR3 has 16 amino acids. In DNA, the CDR3 is TGTGCCACCAGCAGAGATCCAGGGTCCAACACAGATACGCAGTATTTT. It specifies CATSRDPGSNTDTQYF.

The chain uses TRBV25-1 and TRBJ1-5, with 7 positions matching TRBD1. V lost 10 bases and J lost 3; bases outside the gene matches: 9. CDR1 MGHDK and CDR2 SYGVNS come from the germline V gene. The CDR3 is made up of 14 amino acids. Here the CDR3 reads CATRPGQPNQPQHF. In DNA, the CDR3 is TGTGCCACCAGACCGGGACAGCCCAATCAGCCCCAGCATTTT.

This chain joins TRBV5-1 and TRBJ2-1, with 7 bases fitting TRBD2. Losses at the gene ends were 5 bases for V and 4 bases for J; bases not matched to a gene: 9. The germline gives CDR1 SGHRS, CDR2 YFSETQ. The CDR3 length is 15 residues. CDR3: CASRWGSGTYNEQFF. The CDR3 DNA is TGCGCCAGCAGATGGGGCAGCGGGACGTACAATGAGCAGTTCTTC.

This chain connects TRBV7-9 to TRBJ2-7; D may correspond to TRBD1 or TRBD2 (6 bases each). This CDR3 has 14 residues. Germline-derived CDR1 and CDR2 are SEHNR and FQNEAQ (reference sequence). Trimming removed 5 bases from V and 1 base from J, with 12 bases in between. The CDR3 is CASSPWGASYEQYF. The DNA for the CDR3 is TGTGCCAGCAGCCCCTGGGGGGCTTCCTACGAGCAGTACTTC.

The chain carries TRBV9 and TRBJ2-2; D could derive from TRBD1 or TRBD2 (6 bases each). The ends were cut back, 2 bases at V and 5 bases at J, with 13 bases in the middle. The CDR3 totals 15 residues. In germline, CDR1 is SGDLS, CDR2 YYNGEE. The CDR3 nucleotides read TGTGCCAGCAGCGTGAGGGGGGAGGTAACCGGGGAGCTGTTTTTT. Translated, it gives CASSVRGEVTGELFF.

This rearrangement joins TRBV2 to TRBJ1-3; D is ambiguous. The CDR3 has 13 residues. V lost 2 bases and J lost 2, with 4 bases in between. Germline CDR1 SNHLY, CDR2 FYNNEI. The CDR3 DNA reads as TGTGCCAGCAGTGAATCTCCTGGAAACACCATATATTTT. Translated: CASSESPGNTIYF.